Sequencing of this TCR beta chain was carried out in a study of PD-1 blockade in classical Hodgkin lymphoma. The wider study: Intravenous infusions of nivolumab 3 mg/kg reached patients every 2 weeks. Study results and caveats: CD8+ TCR diversity did not rise significantly by C4D1, unlike CD4+.

The CDR3 contains 14 residues. With V trimmed by 10 bases and J by 5 bases, 9 bases remained unmatched. Germline V gives CDR1 ENHRY, CDR2 SYGVKD. Time point in this sample: cycle 4 day 1 (C4D1), after five to seven weeks of nivolumab. Every patient had relapsed following autologous stem cell transplantation, and cohorts differed in brentuximab vedotin exposure. Complete response, partial response or progressive disease was recorded as best response. Method: immunoSEQ multiplex PCR; TCRdb's copy keeps in-frame clones and lacks some. The repertoire holds roughly 86,000 clones, with 83% as singletons. Regarding this clone: Its antigen is not identified.

The chain recombines TRBV10-3 with TRBJ2-2, with TRBD2 matching 8 bases. The source of this sequence is a human donor with classical Hodgkin lymphoma. The specimen was peripheral blood mononuclear cells (PBMCs), collected before the fourth cycle of nivolumab. The CDR3 nucleotides read TGTGCCACGCGGGAGGACGGCCAGACCGGGGAGCTGTTTTTT. Translated, it gives CATREDGQTGELFF.